This TCR beta chain was sequenced during a study of blood T cell repertoires in COVID-19. Study-level information: There were acute and convalescent COVID-19 samples, and they came from the United States, Italy and Spain. PBMCs, B-cell-depleted T cells, or T cells provided the cDNA or gDNA that made up the material.

Trimming at V came to 3 bases and at J to 3 bases, leaving 8 bases not matched to a gene. The CDR3 runs to 17 residues. Looked up from germline, CDR1 is MGHRA and CDR2 is YSYEKL. Original analysis: The assay estimated nucleated cells by amplifying reference gene primers. Clones were read by immunoSEQ multiplex PCR, and TCRdb kept only the in-frame ones, dropping some. That table gives V, J and clone size, and the DNA gave D and trimming. This repertoire shows some 150,000 clones, around 84% found once; its top ten account for about 5%. The specimen was peripheral blood. This clonotype was obtained from a human donor in a cohort sampled during active COVID-19. This chain links TRBV4-1 with TRBJ1-3; 10 bases line up with TRBD1. Here the CDR3 reads CASSQGTGVVSGNTIYF. CDR3 coding DNA: TGCGCCAGCAGCCAGGGGACAGGGGTAGTAAGTGGAAACACCATATATTTT.